This T cell receptor beta chain was observed in a study of cytomegalovirus exposure and HLA in healthy donors. Whole-study results and caveats: Later on, a genetic analysis was performed. It linked a missense variant in DCLRE1C with V- and J-gene trimming of TCR beta. In a later analysis, specific HLA alleles were associated with around 17,000 TCR beta sequences at a 0.05 false discovery rate.

Note on this clone: Antigen unknown.

Primers included in the PCR were 60 Vbeta and 13 Jbeta primers. Method: immunoSEQ multiplex PCR; TCRdb's copy keeps in-frame clones and lacks some. Of some 99,000 clones detected, around 81% appear once; the ten largest clones hold more than 2%. This CDR3 comprises 16 residues. Germline V gene data show CDR1 as SGDLS and CDR2 as YYNGEE. V lost 6 bases, J lost 7 bases, and 24 bases lay in between. The receptor comes from a woman aged 25 to 39 in good health and CMV-seronegative. The chain uses TRBV9 and TRBJ2-3; maybe TRBD2 (6 bases). The sample consisted of PBMCs. CDR3 sequence reads: CASTKELAGSGHTQYF. CDR3 coding DNA: TGTGCCAGCACCAAGGAACTAGCAGGGTCCGGGCATACGCAGTATTTT.